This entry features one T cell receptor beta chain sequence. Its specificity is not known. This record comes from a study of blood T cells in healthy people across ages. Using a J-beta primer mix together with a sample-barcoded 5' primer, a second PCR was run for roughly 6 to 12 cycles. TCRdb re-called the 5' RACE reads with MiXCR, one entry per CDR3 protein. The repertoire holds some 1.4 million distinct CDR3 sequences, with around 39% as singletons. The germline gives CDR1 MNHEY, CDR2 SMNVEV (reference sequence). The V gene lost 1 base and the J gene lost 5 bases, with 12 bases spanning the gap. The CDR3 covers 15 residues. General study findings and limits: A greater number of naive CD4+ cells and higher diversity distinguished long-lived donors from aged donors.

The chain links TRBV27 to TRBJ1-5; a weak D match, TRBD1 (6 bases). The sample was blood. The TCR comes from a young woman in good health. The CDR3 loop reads CASSLLGGADQPQHF. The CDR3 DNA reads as TGTGCCAGCAGTTTATTGGGGGGCGCCGATCAGCCCCAGCATTTT.